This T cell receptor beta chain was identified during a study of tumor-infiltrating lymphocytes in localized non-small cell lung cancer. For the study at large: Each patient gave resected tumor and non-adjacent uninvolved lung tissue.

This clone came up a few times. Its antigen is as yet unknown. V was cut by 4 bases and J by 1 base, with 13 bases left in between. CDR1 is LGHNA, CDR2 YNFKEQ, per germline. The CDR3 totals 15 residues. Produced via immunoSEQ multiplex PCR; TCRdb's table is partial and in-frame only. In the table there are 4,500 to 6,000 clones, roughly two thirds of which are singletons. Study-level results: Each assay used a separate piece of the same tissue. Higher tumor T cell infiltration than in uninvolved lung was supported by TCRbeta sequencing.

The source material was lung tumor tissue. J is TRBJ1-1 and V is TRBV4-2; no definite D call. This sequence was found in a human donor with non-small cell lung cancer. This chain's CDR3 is CASSPVGGPNTEAFF. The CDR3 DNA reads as TGTGCCAGCAGCCCGGTGGGCGGCCCGAACACTGAAGCTTTCTTT.